These T cell receptor beta chains were read from a single sample in a study of Graves' ophthalmopathy and Graves' hyperthyroidism. TCRdb re-analysed the multiplex PCR reads in MiXCR, keeping a single row per CDR3 protein. The sample has 230,000 or so distinct CDR3 sequences, around 50% seen once. The sample consisted of peripheral blood. The origin of the receptors is an adult man with Graves' ophthalmopathy. Each CDR3 is given with its conserved first and last residue. D genes are given only for firm matches. Not every row has a clone size; where given, it reads once, few, many or a size class.

J gene,V gene,D gene,CDR3 length,clone size,CDR3 DNA,CDR3 protein
TRBJ2-5,TRBV3-1,TRBD2,16,.,TGTGCCAGCAGCCAAGATCTGGGGGGGATGCAAGAGACCCAGTACTTC,CASSQDLGGMQETQYF
TRBJ1-2,TRBV6-6,TRBD1,14,.,TGTGCCAGCAGTTACGGAGGGGGCCACTATGGCTACACCTTC,CASSYGGGHYGYTF
TRBJ1-4,TRBV12-3/TRBV12-4,.,16,.,TGTGCCAGCAGTTTACACCGGGACGGGCTTGGGGAAAAACTGTTTTTT,CASSLHRDGLGEKLFF
TRBJ1-1,TRBV2,.,13,.,TGTGCCAGCAGGGGGGAGGGGGGGACTGAAGCTTTCTTT,CASRGEGGTEAFF
TRBJ1-3,TRBV20-1,.,13,few,TGCAGTGCTCGGGAGCTCTCTGGAAACACCATATATTTT,CSARELSGNTIYF
TRBJ1-2,TRBV5-5,.,14,few,TGTGCCAGCAGCTTCAAGGGGGAAAAATATGGCTACACCTTC,CASSFKGEKYGYTF
TRBJ2-7,TRBV20-1,.,14,.,TGCAGTGCTAGAGATTGGGCCAGCGCCGCGTGGCAGTACTTC,CSARDWASAAWQYF
TRBJ1-1,TRBV9,.,14,few,TGTGCCAGCAGCGTAGGTGTGGGGAACACTGAAGCTTTCTTT,CASSVGVGNTEAFF
TRBJ2-7,TRBV7-9,.,14,few,TGTGCCAGCAGCCCCGCCCTAGTCTCCTACGAGCAGTACTTC,CASSPALVSYEQYF
TRBJ2-7,TRBV6-6,TRBD1,14,many,TGTGCCAGCAGTGAAGGGACAGGGGGCTACGAGCAGTACTTC,CASSEGTGGYEQYF
TRBJ1-2,TRBV5-1,TRBD1,15,.,TGTGCCAGCAGTCTCCTGGACAGGTCTAACTATGGCTACACCTTC,CASSLLDRSNYGYTF
TRBJ1-1,TRBV7-8,.,13,many,TGTGCCAGCAGCCTGGTCGGGAGCACTGAAGCTTTCTTT,CASSLVGSTEAFF
TRBJ2-5,TRBV15,TRBD2,20,.,TGTGCCACCAGCAGAGACCTGACATTGGCAGCGGGAGGACGGATTGAGACCCAGTACTTC,CATSRDLTLAAGGRIETQYF
TRBJ2-5,TRBV7-9,.,14,.,TGTGCCAGCAGCCCCGCAGGGAGTCGGGAGACCCAGTACTTC,CASSPAGSRETQYF
TRBJ1-2,TRBV7-2,.,14,.,TGTGCCAGCAGCTCCCCCGTGGGAGGGACTGGCTACACCTTC,CASSSPVGGTGYTF
TRBJ2-5,TRBV20-1,TRBD1,16,.,TGCAGTGCTAATGCGCGGGGGACAGGGGAGGGGGAGACCCAGTACTTC,CSANARGTGEGETQYF
TRBJ2-6,TRBV19,.,15,few,TGTGCCAGTATCTCGAGAGGGTCTGGGGCCAACGTCCTGACTTTC,CASISRGSGANVLTF